Below, 22 T cell receptor beta chains from the same sample are listed, as sequenced in a study of T cells after yellow fever vaccination. Using its own MiXCR run on the 5' RACE reads, TCRdb lists one record per CDR3 protein. The table lists a few hundred thousand distinct CDR3 sequences, around 17% of them singletons. The specimen was PBMCs, collected 5 to 6 days after the first yellow fever vaccination. The origin of the receptors is a man younger than 35 who received the YFV17D yellow fever vaccine.

This clonotype was seen only a few times. The V gene is TRBV7-9, the J gene TRBJ2-7, with D uncertain. Per the germline V gene, CDR1 is SEHNR and CDR2 is FQNEAQ (reference sequence). This CDR3 comprises 12 residues. V lost 6 bases and J lost 3, with 9 bases in between. In DNA form, the CDR3 reads TGTGCCAGCAGGGGCCAACGCTACGAGCAGTACTTC. This sequence encodes CASRGQRYEQYF. Looking up the rest from reference TRBV7-9 and TRBJ2-7 gives the full variable domain: DTGVSQNPRHKITKRGQNVTFRCDPISEHNRLYWYRQTLGQGPEFLTYFQNEAQLEKSRLLSDRFSAERPKGSFSTLEIQRTEQGDSAMYLCASRGQRYEQYFGPGTRLTVT.

CDR3 in DNA: TGCAGTGCCCTGACAGGGGCTGCAGATACGCAGTATTTT. Translated, it gives CSALTGAADTQYF. The chain employs TRBV20-1 and TRBJ2-3; 8 bases fit TRBD1. The CDR3 loop spans 13 amino acids. With 6 bases clipped from V and 4 bases from J, the junction kept 6 bases outside the gene matches. CDR1 DFQATT and CDR2 SNEGSKA come from the germline V gene (reference sequence).

This clonotype was observed a handful of times. The chain uses TRBV12-5 and TRBJ2-3; TRBD2 might be the D (6 bases). V was cut by 1 base and J by 2 bases, with 13 bases left in between. The length of the CDR3 is 16 residues. CDR1 and CDR2 (germline): LGHNT, FRNRAP. CDR3 in amino acids: CASGLALSGDTDTQYF. The CDR3 DNA reads TGTGCTAGTGGTTTGGCCCTTAGCGGAGACACAGATACGCAGTATTTT.

V and J are TRBV7-3 and TRBJ1-6, with TRBD1 matching 7 bases. V lost 4 bases, J lost 10 bases, and 7 bases stayed unmatched. Germline-derived CDR1 and CDR2 are SGHTA and FQGTGA. There are 14 residues in the CDR3. The CDR3 sequence is CASSSTGWESPLHF. The DNA of the CDR3 is TGTGCCAGCAGCTCGACAGGGTGGGAATCACCCCTCCACTTT. Full variable domain (remainder filled in from reference TRBV7-3 and TRBJ1-6): GAGVSQTPSNKVTEKGKYVELRCDPISGHTALYWYRQSLGQGPEFLIYFQGTGAADDSGLPNDRFFAVRPEGSVSTLKIQRTERGDSAVYLCASSSTGWESPLHFGNGTRLTVT.

V is TRBV12-5 and J is TRBJ1-3; the match to TRBD1 covers 8 bases. CDR3 length: 15 amino acids. Trimming took 9 bases from V and 8 from J; bases not matched to a gene: 15. Germline loops: CDR1 LGHNT, CDR2 FRNRAP. Written as DNA, the CDR3 is TGTGCTAGCCTCGGACAGGGAAATTTTTTATACACCATATATTTT. Translation: CASLGQGNFLYTIYF. The complete variable domain, with remaining parts taken from reference TRBV12-5 and TRBJ1-3, reads DARVTQTPRHKVTEMGQEVTMRCQPILGHNTVFWYRQTMMQGLELLAYFRNRAPLDDSGMPKDRFSAEMPDATLATLKIQPSEPRDSAVYFCASLGQGNFLYTIYFGEGSWLTVV.

This clonotype appeared a few times. V is TRBV5-5 and J is TRBJ2-1; D gene ambiguous. The CDR3 spans 15 residues. V was shortened by 0 bases and J by 5 bases, with 12 bases between the two germline ends. The germline V gene has CDR1 SGHKS and CDR2 YYEKEE (reference sequence). For the CDR3, the DNA is TGTGCCAGCAGCTTGGCGGGTCTAGGCGACAATGAGCAGTTCTTC. It is translated as CASSLAGLGDNEQFF.

This clonotype was recorded many times. The chain has TRBV20-1 and TRBJ1-1; D ambiguous. The germline V gene has CDR1 DFQATT and CDR2 SNEGSKA (reference sequence). Trimming removed 7 bases from V and 1 base from J, with 10 bases in between. The CDR3 consists of 12 residues. CDR3 nucleotides: TGCAGTGTACCCGAAGGGAACACTGAAGCTTTCTTT. Protein product: CSVPEGNTEAFF.

This chain uses TRBV6-5 with TRBJ2-2, with a tentative D call TRBD2 (5 bases). The CDR3 loop spans 15 amino acids. Trimming removed 2 bases from V and 5 bases from J, with 12 bases in between. Per germline, CDR1 MNHEY and CDR2 SVGAGI. CDR3 in amino acids: CASSYREAGTGELFF. DNA of the CDR3: TGTGCCAGCAGTTACCGCGAGGCGGGTACCGGGGAGCTGTTTTTT.

The rearrangement uses TRBV20-1 and TRBJ1-1; D may be TRBD1 (5 bases). Looked up from germline, CDR1 is DFQATT and CDR2 is SNEGSKA (reference sequence). The CDR3 runs to 16 residues. V lost 6 bases and J lost 10, with 30 bases in between. The CDR3 region is CSAYPIRRQTTVGAFF. The CDR3 DNA sequence: TGCAGTGCCTACCCCATACGGAGACAGACGACCGTGGGAGCTTTCTTT.

The V call is TRBV2, the J call TRBJ2-3; 7 bases match TRBD2. Germline values: CDR1 SNHLY, CDR2 FYNNEI. The CDR3 totals 15 residues. Unmatched junction bases numbered 7, after V lost 7 bases and J lost 0 bases. DNA for the CDR3: TGTGCCAGCACCCATGGTAGCGGGAGCACAGATACGCAGTATTTT. It codes for CASTHGSGSTDTQYF.

This clonotype occurred a few times. The J gene is TRBJ2-1, the V gene TRBV12-3 or TRBV12-4, with 10 positions matching TRBD2. The CDR3 sequence is 15 residues long. V trimming: 1 base; J trimming: 8 bases; junction bases outside the gene matches: 5. CDR3 sequence reads: CASSLGLAGEDEQFF. The CDR3 nucleotides are TGTGCCAGCAGTTTAGGTCTAGCGGGAGAGGATGAGCAGTTCTTC.

This clonotype appeared a few times. As DNA, the CDR3 is TGTGCCAGCAGCCCACGGCGGGGAGATACGCAGTATTTT. As protein: CASSPRRGDTQYF. The chain has TRBV11-3 and TRBJ2-3; possible D gene TRBD2, 6 bases. Germline V gene sequence: CDR1 SGHNT, CDR2 YENEEA. This CDR3 has 13 amino acids. The germline V and J ends were trimmed by 5 bases and 5 bases, with 11 bases remaining between them.

The chain recombines TRBV7-8 with TRBJ2-1; D remains unclear. Per the germline V gene, CDR1 is SGHVS and CDR2 is FQNEAQ. V was shortened by 5 bases and J by 4 bases, with 15 bases between the two germline ends. CDR3 size: 15 residues. CDR3 in amino acids: CASSPQATQYNEQFF. The CDR3 bases are TGTGCCAGCAGCCCTCAGGCGACCCAATACAATGAGCAGTTCTTC.

The chain couples TRBV12-3 or TRBV12-4 to TRBJ1-2; D is unclear. Trimming removed 6 bases at V and 8 bases at J, with 16 bases between. CDR3 length: 13 amino acids. CDR3 coding DNA: TGTGCCAGCAGGCCCAAAAAATCGGACGGCTACACCTTC. Translating it yields CASRPKKSDGYTF.

The V and J genes are TRBV6-2 or TRBV6-3 and TRBJ2-7; D gene uncertain. The CDR3 consists of 15 residues. Germline V lookup: CDR1 MNHEY, CDR2 SVGEGT. V was clipped by 4 bases and J by 3 bases, with 16 bases between them. The DNA of the CDR3 is TGTGCCAGCAGTTCTCCCGCCTTGGGGTACTACGAGCAGTACGTC. Amino acids: CASSSPALGYYEQYV.

V usage is TRBV7-3 and J usage is TRBJ2-3; 7 bases line up with TRBD1. Germline trimming cut 5 bases from V and 2 bases from J; bases unmatched to any gene: 7. CDR3 length: 15 amino acids. The germline gives CDR1 SGHTA, CDR2 FQGTGA. This CDR3 reads CASSEQGWFTDTQYF. Written as DNA, the CDR3 is TGTGCCAGCAGCGAACAGGGGTGGTTCACAGATACGCAGTATTTT.

The table lists this clonotype with a few counts. V is TRBV6-5 and J is TRBJ1-1; 7 bases align to TRBD1. The germline V gene has CDR1 MNHEY and CDR2 SVGAGI. The CDR3 sequence is 12 residues long. After removal of 8 bases from V and 5 bases from J, the junction contained 5 bases not matched to a gene. The CDR3 here is CASGRQGTEAFF. In DNA form, the CDR3 reads TGTGCCAGCGGTAGACAGGGAACTGAAGCTTTCTTT.

This clonotype came up a few times. The rearrangement joins TRBV20-1 to TRBJ1-3; weak D call: TRBD1 (6 bases). Per the germline V gene, CDR1 is DFQATT and CDR2 is SNEGSKA (reference sequence). The germline V and J ends were trimmed by 6 bases and 0 bases, with 9 bases remaining between them. The CDR3 covers 13 residues. The DNA of the CDR3 is TGCAGTGCCCTGGACAGCTCTGGAAACACCATATATTTT. It translates to CSALDSSGNTIYF.

The genes are TRBV9 and TRBJ2-1, with TRBD2 as a possible D gene (6 bases). Between the trimmed V and J ends, which lost 4 bases and 3 bases, there was a span of 20 bases. This CDR3 comprises 17 residues. CDR1 SGDLS and CDR2 YYNGEE come from the germline V gene. The CDR3 loop is CASSLYPGLGDYNEQFF. The CDR3, as DNA: TGTGCCAGCAGCCTTTACCCGGGACTGGGAGACTACAATGAGCAGTTCTTC.

There are a few counts of this clonotype. The rearrangement joins TRBV24-1 to TRBJ1-5; 7 nucleotides line up with TRBD1. CDR1 KGHDR and CDR2 SFDVKD come from the germline V gene. J lost 5 bases, V lost 3 bases, and 6 bases had no gene match. This CDR3 contains 15 residues. CDR3 residues: CATSDPGQPDQPQHF. The CDR3 DNA is TGTGCCACCAGTGATCCGGGACAGCCAGATCAGCCCCAGCATTTT.

This clonotype was picked up a small number of times. V gene TRBV12-3 or TRBV12-4 combines with J gene TRBJ1-4; no clear D. This CDR3 region has 14 residues. With 3 bases removed from V and 7 bases from J, the gap between germline ends came to 12 bases. This CDR3 reads CASSFFRGAEKLFF. The CDR3 DNA is TGTGCCAGCAGTTTTTTCCGGGGAGCTGAAAAACTGTTTTTT.

The chain is built from TRBV10-3 and TRBJ2-3; TRBD2 matches at 8 bases. Looked up from germline, CDR1 is ENHRY and CDR2 is SYGVKD. CDR3 size: 16 residues. V shed 4 bases, J shed 2 bases, and the junction held 8 bases outside the gene matches. The CDR3 DNA reads TGTGCCATCAGTGCCGCCGGGACTAGAAACACAGATACGCAGTATTTT. This sequence encodes CAISAAGTRNTDTQYF.